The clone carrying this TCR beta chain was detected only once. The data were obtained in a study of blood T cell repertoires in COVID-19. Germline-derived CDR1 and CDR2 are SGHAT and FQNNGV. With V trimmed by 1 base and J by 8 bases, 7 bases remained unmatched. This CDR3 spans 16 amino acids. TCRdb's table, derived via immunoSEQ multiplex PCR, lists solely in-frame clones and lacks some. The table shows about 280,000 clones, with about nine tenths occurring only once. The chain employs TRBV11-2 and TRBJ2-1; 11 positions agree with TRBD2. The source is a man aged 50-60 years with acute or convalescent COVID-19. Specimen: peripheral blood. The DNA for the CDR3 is TGTGCCAGCAGCTTAGTAGGTAGCGGGGGGGCCTATGAGCAGTTCTTC. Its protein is CASSLVGSGGAYEQFF.